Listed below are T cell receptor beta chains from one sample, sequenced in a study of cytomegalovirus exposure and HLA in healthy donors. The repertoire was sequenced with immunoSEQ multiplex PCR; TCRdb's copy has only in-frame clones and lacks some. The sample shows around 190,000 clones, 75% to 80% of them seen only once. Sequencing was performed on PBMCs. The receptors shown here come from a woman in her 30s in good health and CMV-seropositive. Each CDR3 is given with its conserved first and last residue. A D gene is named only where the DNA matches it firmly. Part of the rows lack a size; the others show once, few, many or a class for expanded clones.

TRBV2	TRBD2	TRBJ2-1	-	CASSLAGGIDEQFF	TGTGCCAGCAGCTTAGCGGGAGGGATCGATGAGCAGTTCTTC
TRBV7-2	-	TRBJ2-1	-	CASTPRVENREQFF	TGTGCCAGCACCCCCAGGGTTGAGAACCGAGAGCAGTTCTTC
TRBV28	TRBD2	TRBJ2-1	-	CASSFKGRVTSSYNEQFF	TGTGCCAGCAGTTTTAAAGGGAGGGTAACAAGCTCCTACAATGAGCAGTTCTTC
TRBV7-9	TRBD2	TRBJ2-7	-	CASSPPWDSGVRYF	TGTGCCAGCAGCCCCCCGTGGGATAGCGGGGTGCGGTACTTC
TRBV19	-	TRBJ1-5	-	CASTNSGYQPQHF	TGTGCCAGTACGAACAGTGGGTATCAGCCCCAGCATTTT
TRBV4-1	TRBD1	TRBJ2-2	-	CASSQLGQARITGELFF	TGCGCCAGCAGCCAACTGGGACAGGCCCGGATCACCGGGGAGCTGTTTTTT
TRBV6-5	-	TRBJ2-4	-	CASSTTRLAKNIQYF	TGTGCCAGCAGCACAACCCGACTAGCCAAAAACATTCAGTACTTC
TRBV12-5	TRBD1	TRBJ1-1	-	CASGAGTGNTEAFF	TGTGCTAGTGGTGCCGGGACAGGGAACACTGAAGCTTTCTTT
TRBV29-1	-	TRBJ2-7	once	CSVAGASTYEQYF	TGCAGCGTTGCGGGAGCCTCAACCTACGAGCAGTACTTC
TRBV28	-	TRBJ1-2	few	CASSSGADGYTF	TGTGCCAGCAGTAGTGGGGCGGATGGCTACACCTTC
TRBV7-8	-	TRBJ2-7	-	CASSPPGGEQYF	TGTGCCAGCAGCCCCCCCGGGGGCGAGCAGTACTTC
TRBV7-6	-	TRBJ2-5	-	CASSLYLYQETQYF	TGTGCCAGCAGCTTATACTTATACCAAGAGACCCAGTACTTC
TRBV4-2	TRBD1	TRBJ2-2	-	CASSLDRGITGELFF	TGTGCCAGCAGCCTGGACAGGGGGATCACCGGGGAGCTGTTTTTT
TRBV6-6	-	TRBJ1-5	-	CASSLQGVGQPQHF	TGTGCCAGCAGTCTACAGGGAGTAGGTCAGCCCCAGCATTTT
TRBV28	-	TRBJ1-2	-	CASSGVYGYTF	TGTGCCAGCTCAGGGGTCTATGGCTACACCTTC
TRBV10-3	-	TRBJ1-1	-	CAISVGSVMNTEAFF	TGTGCCATCAGTGTTGGCTCAGTTATGAACACTGAAGCTTTCTTT
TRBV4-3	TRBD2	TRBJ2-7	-	CASSQGLAVAYEQYF	TGCGCCAGCAGCCAAGGACTAGCGGTAGCCTACGAGCAGTACTTC
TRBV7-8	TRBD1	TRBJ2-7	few	CASSRSRDRDNEQYF	TGTGCCAGCAGCCGGTCCCGGGACAGGGACAACGAGCAGTACTTC
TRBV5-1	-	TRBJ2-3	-	CASSTGTPSPNVLYTQYF	TGCGCCAGCAGCACCGGGACACCCTCCCCGAATGTCCTGTATACGCAGTATTTT
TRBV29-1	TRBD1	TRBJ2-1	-	CSVLWTGFYNEQFF	TGCAGCGTTCTATGGACAGGGTTCTACAATGAGCAGTTCTTC
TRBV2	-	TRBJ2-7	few	CASRSREPGGYEQYF	TGTGCCAGCAGATCTAGGGAACCCGGAGGCTACGAGCAGTACTTC
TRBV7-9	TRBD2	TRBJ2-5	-	CASSRSGVRETQYF	TGTGCCAGCAGCCGAAGCGGGGTTCGGGAGACCCAGTACTTC
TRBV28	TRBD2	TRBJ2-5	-	CASSSLSGLAGGKETQYF	TGTGCCAGCAGTTCCTTATCGGGACTAGCGGGAGGGAAAGAGACCCAGTACTTC
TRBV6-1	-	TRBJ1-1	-	CASTSTGTEAFF	TGTGCCAGCACGTCGACGGGCACTGAAGCTTTCTTT
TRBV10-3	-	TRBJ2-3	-	CAISEDRSLSTDTQYF	TGTGCCATCAGTGAGGACAGGTCCTTGAGCACAGATACGCAGTATTTT
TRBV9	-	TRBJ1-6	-	CASPGNLLNSPLHF	TGTGCCAGCCCAGGGAACCTACTTAATTCACCCCTCCACTTT
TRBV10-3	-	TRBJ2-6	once	CAISTTTGPGANVLTF	TGTGCCATCAGTACCACTACAGGGCCTGGGGCCAACGTCCTGACTTTC
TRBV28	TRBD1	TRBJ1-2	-	CASSVTGAFSGDYGYTF	TGTGCCAGCAGTGTTACAGGGGCTTTCTCAGGGGACTATGGCTACACCTTC
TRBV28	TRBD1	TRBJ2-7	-	CASTQGQAYEQYF	TGTGCCAGCACCCAAGGACAGGCCTACGAGCAGTACTTC
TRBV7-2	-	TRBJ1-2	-	CASSFDSLGYGYTF	TGTGCCAGCAGCTTTGACAGCCTAGGCTATGGCTACACCTTC
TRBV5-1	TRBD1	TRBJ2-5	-	CASSQRTGGGRETQYF	TGCGCCAGCAGCCAGCGGACAGGCGGTGGGAGAGAGACCCAGTACTTC
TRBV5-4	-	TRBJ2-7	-	CASSLGTGTRAYEQYF	TGTGCCAGCAGCTTGGGGACCGGGACTCGAGCCTACGAGCAGTACTTC
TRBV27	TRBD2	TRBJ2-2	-	CASSQSGRSGTGELFF	TGTGCCAGCAGTCAGAGCGGGAGGAGTGGCACCGGGGAGCTGTTTTTT
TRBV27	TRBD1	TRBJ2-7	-	CASRRGQNYEQYF	TGTGCCAGCAGAAGGGGACAGAACTACGAGCAGTACTTC
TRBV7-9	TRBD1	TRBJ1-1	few	CASSYRTGTVTEAFF	TGTGCCAGCAGTTACAGGACAGGTACCGTAACTGAAGCTTTCTTT
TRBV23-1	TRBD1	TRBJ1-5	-	CATTTYSQGQGLGRHF	TGCGCCACCACGACCTACTCCCAAGGACAGGGTTTGGGAAGGCATTTT
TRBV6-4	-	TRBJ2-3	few	CASSDGQDTDTQYF	TGTGCCAGCAGTGACGGGCAGGATACAGATACGCAGTATTTT
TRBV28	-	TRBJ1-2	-	CASRVSGRGYGYTF	TGTGCCAGCAGAGTATCAGGGAGGGGCTATGGCTACACCTTC
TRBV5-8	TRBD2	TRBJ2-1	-	CASSGPGLAGGLGSQFF	TGTGCCAGCAGCGGGCCGGGACTAGCGGGGGGGCTTGGTTCGCAGTTCTTC
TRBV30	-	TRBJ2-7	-	CACDGPYEQYF	TGTGCCTGTGATGGCCCCTACGAGCAGTACTTC
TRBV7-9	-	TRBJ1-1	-	CSSSSQTTGLGTEAFF	TGTTCCAGCAGCTCCCAAACAACAGGATTGGGGACTGAAGCTTTCTTT
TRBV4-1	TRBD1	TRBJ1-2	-	CASSQVGDRGYGYTF	TGCGCCAGCAGCCAAGTTGGGGACAGGGGCTATGGCTACACCTTC
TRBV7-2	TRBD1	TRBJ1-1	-	CASSTQGTNTEAFF	TGTGCCAGCAGCACACAGGGGACGAACACTGAAGCTTTCTTT
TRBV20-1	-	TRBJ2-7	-	CSASHSYEQYF	TGCAGTGCTAGTCACAGCTACGAGCAGTACTTC
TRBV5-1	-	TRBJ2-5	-	CASTLAVSYQETQYF	TGCGCCAGCACTCTGGCAGTCTCGTACCAAGAGACCCAGTACTTC
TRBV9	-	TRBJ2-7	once	CASSVAPRYEQYF	TGTGCCAGCAGCGTAGCACCGCGCTACGAGCAGTACTTC
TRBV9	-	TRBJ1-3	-	CASSGGGSVGNTIYF	TGTGCCAGCAGCGGAGGCGGGTCAGTTGGAAACACCATATATTTT
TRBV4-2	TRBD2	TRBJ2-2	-	CASTVTSGRFGGELFF	TGTGCCAGCACAGTGACTAGCGGGAGGTTTGGCGGGGAGCTGTTTTTT
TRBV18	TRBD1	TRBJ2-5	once	CASSQNRDRWDKETQYF	TGTGCCAGCTCACAAAACCGGGACAGGTGGGACAAAGAGACCCAGTACTTC
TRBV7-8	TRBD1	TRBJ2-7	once	CASSREPGQGFYEQYF	TGTGCCAGCAGCCGCGAACCGGGACAGGGCTTCTACGAGCAGTACTTC
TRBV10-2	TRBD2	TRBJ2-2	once	CASSDGTRETGELFF	TGCGCCAGCAGTGACGGGACTAGGGAGACCGGGGAGCTGTTTTTT
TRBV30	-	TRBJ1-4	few	CAWSVKSGRGNEKLFF	TGTGCCTGGAGTGTAAAATCGGGACGGGGGAATGAAAAACTGTTTTTT
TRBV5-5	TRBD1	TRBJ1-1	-	CASSWTGGNTEAFF	TGTGCCAGCAGCTGGACAGGGGGGAACACTGAAGCTTTCTTT
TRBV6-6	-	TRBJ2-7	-	CASGGRTLSYEQYF	TGTGCCAGCGGAGGACGGACGTTATCCTACGAGCAGTACTTC
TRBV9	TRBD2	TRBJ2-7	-	CASNSLAGDEQYF	TGTGCCAGCAATTCCTTAGCGGGAGATGAGCAGTACTTC
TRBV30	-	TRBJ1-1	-	CAWSSVRGQNTEAFF	TGTGCCTGGAGTTCTGTACGGGGACAGAACACTGAAGCTTTCTTT
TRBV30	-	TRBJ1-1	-	CAWSERGLGNTEAFF	TGTGCCTGGAGTGAAAGGGGCCTAGGGAACACTGAAGCTTTCTTT
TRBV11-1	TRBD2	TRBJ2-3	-	CASSGGEDTQYF	TGTGCCAGCAGTGGGGGGGAGGATACGCAGTATTTT
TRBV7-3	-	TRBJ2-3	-	CASSFSGPVDTQYF	TGTGCCAGCAGCTTCTCAGGGCCTGTCGATACGCAGTATTTT
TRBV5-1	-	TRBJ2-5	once	CASSLANREETQYF	TGCGCCAGCAGCTTGGCAAACAGGGAGGAGACCCAGTACTTC